This T cell receptor beta chain was recovered during a study of identical twins. TCRdb fed the 5' RACE reads into MiXCR, producing one record per CDR3 protein. The sample lists fewer than 500,000 distinct CDR3 sequences; approximately 15% were seen once. These data also featured in a second study, about yellow fever vaccine responses in identical twins.

Sample: CD4+ T cells sorted from blood. The sequence was obtained from a woman younger than 30 in good health.

The CDR3 reads CASSLSGTGPYYEQYF. In DNA, the CDR3 is TGTGCCAGCAGTTTATCCGGGACAGGGCCTTACTACGAGCAGTACTTC. This chain links TRBV12-3 or TRBV12-4 with TRBJ2-7; 9 bases are a match to TRBD1. V was clipped by 2 bases and J by 3 bases; unmatched bases: 8. The CDR3 extends over 16 amino acids.